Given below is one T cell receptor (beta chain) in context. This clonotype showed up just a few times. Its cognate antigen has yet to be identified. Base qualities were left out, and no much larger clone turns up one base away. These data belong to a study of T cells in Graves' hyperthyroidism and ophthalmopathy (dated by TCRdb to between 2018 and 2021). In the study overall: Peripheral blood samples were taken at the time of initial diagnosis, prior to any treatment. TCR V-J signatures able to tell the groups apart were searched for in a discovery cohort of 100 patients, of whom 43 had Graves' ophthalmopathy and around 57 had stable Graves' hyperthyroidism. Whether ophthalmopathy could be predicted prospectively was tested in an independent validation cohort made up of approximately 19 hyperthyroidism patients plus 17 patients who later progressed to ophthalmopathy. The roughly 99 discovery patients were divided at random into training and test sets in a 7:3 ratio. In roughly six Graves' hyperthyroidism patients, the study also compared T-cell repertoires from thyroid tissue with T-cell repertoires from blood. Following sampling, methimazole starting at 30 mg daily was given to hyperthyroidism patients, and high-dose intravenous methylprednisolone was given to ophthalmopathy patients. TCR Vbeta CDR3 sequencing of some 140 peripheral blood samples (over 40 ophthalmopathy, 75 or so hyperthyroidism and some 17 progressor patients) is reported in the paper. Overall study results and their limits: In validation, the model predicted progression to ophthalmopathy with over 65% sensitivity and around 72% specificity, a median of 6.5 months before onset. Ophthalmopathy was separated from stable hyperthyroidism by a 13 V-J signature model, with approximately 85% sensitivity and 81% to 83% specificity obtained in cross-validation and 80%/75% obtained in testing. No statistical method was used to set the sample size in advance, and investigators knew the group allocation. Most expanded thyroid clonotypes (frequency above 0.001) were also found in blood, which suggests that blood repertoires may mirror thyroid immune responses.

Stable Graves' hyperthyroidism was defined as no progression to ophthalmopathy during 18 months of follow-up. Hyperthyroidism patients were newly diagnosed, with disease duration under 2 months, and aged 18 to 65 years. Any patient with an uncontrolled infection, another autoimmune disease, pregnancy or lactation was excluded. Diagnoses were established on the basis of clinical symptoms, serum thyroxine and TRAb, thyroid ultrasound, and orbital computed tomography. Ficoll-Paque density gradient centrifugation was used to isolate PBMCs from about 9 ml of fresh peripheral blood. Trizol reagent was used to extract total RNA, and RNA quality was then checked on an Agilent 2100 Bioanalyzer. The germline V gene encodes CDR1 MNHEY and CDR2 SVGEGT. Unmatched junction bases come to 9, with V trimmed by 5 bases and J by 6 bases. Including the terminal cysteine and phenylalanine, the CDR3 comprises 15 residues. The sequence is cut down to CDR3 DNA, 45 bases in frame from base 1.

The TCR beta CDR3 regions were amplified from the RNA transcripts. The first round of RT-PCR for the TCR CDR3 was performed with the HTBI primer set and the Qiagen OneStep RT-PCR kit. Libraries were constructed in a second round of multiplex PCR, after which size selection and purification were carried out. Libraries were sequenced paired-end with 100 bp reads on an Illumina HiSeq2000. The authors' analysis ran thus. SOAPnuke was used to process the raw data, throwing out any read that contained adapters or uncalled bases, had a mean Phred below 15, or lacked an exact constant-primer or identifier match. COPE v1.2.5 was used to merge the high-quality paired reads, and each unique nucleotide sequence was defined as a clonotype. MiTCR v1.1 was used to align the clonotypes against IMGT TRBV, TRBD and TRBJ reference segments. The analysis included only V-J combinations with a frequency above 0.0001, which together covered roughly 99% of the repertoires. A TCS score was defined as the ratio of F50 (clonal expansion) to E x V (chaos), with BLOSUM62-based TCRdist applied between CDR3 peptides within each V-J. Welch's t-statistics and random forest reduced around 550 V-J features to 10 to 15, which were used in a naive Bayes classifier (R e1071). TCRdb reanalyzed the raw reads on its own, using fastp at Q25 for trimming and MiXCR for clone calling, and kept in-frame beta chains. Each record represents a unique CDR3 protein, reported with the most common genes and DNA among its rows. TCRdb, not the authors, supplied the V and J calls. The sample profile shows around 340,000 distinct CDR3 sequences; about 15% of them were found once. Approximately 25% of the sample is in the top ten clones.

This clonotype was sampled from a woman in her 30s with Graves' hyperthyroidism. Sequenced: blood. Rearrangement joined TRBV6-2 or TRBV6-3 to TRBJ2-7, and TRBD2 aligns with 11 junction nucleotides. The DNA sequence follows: TGTGCCAGCAGTCCCACTAGCGGGAGTCAAGGCGAGCAGTACTTC. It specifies CASSPTSGSQGEQYF.